The sequence of this T cell receptor (beta chain) was determined in a study of blood T cell repertoires in COVID-19. Recovered participants had two consecutive negative NP/OP PCR tests, healthcare professional clearance, or symptom resolution. The CDR3 extends over 15 amino acids. Germline V CDR1 and CDR2: SGHAT, FQNNGV. Trimming took 0 bases from V and 0 from J; bases not matched to a gene: 0. Repertoires were generated with immunoSEQ multiplex PCR, while TCRdb's copy carries only in-frame clones and drops some. Found here are 60,000 to 70,000 clones, 70% to 90% of them singletons; the top ten hold over 9.5%.

The source of this sequence is a middle-aged woman who had recovered from COVID-19. The V call is TRBV11-2, the J call TRBJ2-3; the match to TRBD2 covers 7 bases. The sample was PBMCs or T cells enriched from blood (not recorded which). The CDR3 bases are TGTGCCAGCAGCTTAGACGGGGGGAGCACAGATACGCAGTATTTT. Translated: CASSLDGGSTDTQYF.